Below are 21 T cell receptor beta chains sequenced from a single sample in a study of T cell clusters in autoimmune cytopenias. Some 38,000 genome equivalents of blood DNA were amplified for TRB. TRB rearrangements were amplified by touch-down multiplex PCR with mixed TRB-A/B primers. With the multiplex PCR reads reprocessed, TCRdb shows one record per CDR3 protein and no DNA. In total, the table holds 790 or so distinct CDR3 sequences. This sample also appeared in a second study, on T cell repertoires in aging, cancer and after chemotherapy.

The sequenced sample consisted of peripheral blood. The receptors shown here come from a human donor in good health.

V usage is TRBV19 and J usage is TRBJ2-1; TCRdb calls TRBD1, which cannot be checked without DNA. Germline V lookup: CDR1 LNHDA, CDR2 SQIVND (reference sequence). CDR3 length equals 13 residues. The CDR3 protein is CASFTTGYNEQFF.

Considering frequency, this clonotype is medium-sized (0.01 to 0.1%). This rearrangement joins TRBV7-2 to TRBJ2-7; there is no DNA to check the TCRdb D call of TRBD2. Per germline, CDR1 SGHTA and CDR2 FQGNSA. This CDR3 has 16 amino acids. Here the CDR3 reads CASSLVSGGNGHEQYF.

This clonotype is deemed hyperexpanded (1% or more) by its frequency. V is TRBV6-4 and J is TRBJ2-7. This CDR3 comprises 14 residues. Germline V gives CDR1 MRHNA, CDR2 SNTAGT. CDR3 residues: CASSATGTSYEQYF.

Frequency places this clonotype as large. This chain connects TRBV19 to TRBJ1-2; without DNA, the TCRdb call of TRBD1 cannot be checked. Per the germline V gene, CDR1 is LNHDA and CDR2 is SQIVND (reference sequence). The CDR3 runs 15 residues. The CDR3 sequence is CASSARQDSNYGYTF.

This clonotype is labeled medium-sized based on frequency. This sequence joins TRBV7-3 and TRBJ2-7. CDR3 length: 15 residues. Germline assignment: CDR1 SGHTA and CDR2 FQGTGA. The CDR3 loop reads CASSLSSGQTYEQYF. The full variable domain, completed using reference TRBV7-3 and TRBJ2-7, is GAGVSQTPSNKVTEKGKYVELRCDPISGHTALYWYRQSLGQGPEFLIYFQGTGAADDSGLPNDRFFAVRPEGSVSTLKIQRTERGDSAVYLCASSLSSGQTYEQYFGPGTRLTVT.

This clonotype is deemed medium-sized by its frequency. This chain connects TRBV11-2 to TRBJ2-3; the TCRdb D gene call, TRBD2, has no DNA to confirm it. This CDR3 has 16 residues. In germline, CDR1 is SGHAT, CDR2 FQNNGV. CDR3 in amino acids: CASSREGAGGLDTQYF.

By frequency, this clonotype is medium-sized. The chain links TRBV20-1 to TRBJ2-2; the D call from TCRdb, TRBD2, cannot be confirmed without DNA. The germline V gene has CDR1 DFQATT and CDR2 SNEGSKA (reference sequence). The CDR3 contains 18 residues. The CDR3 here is CSARDHRSGRPNTGELFF.

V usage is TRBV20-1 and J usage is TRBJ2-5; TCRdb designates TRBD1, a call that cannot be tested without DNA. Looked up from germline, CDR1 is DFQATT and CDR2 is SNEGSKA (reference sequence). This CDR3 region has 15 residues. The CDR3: CSARVPSGGGETQYF.

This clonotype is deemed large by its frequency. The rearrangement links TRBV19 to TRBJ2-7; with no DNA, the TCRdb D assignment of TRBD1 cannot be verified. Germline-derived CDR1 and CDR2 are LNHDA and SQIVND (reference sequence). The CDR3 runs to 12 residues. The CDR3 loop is CASSINRGEQYF.

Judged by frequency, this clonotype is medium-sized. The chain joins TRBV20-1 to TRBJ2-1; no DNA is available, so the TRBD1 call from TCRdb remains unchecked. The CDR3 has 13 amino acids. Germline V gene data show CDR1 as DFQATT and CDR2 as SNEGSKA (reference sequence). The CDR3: CSAPPGEFNEQFF.

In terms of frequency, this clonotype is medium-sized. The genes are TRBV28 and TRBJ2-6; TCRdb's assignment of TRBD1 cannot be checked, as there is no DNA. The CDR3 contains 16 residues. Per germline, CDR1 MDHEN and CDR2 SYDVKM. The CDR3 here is CASSQDRGAGANVLTF.

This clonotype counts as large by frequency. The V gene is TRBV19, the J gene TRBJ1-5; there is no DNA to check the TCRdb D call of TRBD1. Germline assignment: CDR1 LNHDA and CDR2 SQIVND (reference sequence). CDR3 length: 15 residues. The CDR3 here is CASSSGTGGNQPQHF.

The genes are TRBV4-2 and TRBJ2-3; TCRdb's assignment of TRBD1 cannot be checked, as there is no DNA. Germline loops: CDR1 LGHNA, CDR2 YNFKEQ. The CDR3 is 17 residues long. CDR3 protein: CASSPGSGRDEADTQYF.

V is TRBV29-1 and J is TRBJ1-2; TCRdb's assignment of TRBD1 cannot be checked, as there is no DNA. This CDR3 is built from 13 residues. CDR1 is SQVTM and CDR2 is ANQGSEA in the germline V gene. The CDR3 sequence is CSVSSAGADGYTF.

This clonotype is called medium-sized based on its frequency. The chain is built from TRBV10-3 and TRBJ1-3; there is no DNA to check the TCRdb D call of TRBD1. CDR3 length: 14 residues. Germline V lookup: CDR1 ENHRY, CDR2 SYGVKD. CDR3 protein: CAIRTGGTGNTIYF.

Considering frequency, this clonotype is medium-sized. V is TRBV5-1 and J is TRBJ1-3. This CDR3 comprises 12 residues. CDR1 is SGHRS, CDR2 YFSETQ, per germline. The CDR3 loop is CASSDSGNTIYF.

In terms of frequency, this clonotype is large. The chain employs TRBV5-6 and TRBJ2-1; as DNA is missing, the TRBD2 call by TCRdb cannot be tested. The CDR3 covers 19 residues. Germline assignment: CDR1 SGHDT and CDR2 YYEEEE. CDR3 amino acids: CASSRRGLAGAGSYNEQFF.

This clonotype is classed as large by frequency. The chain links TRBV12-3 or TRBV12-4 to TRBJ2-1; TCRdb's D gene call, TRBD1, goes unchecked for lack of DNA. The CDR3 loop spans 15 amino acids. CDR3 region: CASSLGDGPYNEQFF.

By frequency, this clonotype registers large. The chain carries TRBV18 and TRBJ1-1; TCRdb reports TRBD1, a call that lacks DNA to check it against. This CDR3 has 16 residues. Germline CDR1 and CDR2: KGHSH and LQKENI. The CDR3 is CASSPPPTGTNTEAFF. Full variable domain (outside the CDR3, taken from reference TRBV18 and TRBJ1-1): NAGVMQNPRHLVRRRGQEARLRCSPMKGHSHVYWYRQLPEEGLKFMVYLQKENIIDESGMPKERFSAEFPKEGPSILRIQQVVRGDSAAYFCASSPPPTGTNTEAFFGQGTRLTVV.

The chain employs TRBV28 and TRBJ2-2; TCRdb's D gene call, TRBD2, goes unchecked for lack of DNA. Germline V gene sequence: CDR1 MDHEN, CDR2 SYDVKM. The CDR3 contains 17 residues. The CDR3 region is CASSFYFLAVNTGELFF. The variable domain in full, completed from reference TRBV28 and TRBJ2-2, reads DVKVTQSSRYLVKRTGEKVFLECVQDMDHENMFWYRQDPGLGLRLIYFSYDVKMKEKGDIPEGYSVSREKKERFSLILESASTNQTSMYLCASSFYFLAVNTGELFFGEGSRLTVL.

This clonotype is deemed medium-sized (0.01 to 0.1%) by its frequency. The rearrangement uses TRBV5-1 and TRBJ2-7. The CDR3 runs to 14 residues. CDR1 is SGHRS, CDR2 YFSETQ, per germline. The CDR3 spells CASSSLDRSYEQYF.